These 26 T cell receptor beta chains share one sample of origin, sequenced in a study of CD8 T cells in ankylosing spondylitis. TCRdb passed the 5' RACE reads through MiXCR, listing each CDR3 protein once. The table lists approximately 200,000 distinct CDR3 sequences, over 10% of them singletons. Specimen: blood, either unsorted or a sorted T cell fraction (not recorded which). The source is a male donor with ankylosing spondylitis or in good health (not recorded which).

The chain combines TRBV20-1 with TRBJ2-5; the D is unclear. CDR1 and CDR2 from the germline V gene are DFQATT and SNEGSKA (reference sequence). V gave up 3 bases and J gave up 1 base, with 15 bases separating them. This CDR3 has 15 amino acids. This chain's CDR3 is CSARDQRQLQETQYF. The CDR3 region has the DNA TGCAGTGCTAGGGATCAAAGGCAGCTCCAAGAGACCCAGTACTTC.

The chain uses TRBV7-9 and TRBJ2-1, with 11 bases fitting TRBD2. CDR3 size: 13 residues. V trimming: 5 bases; J trimming: 9 bases; junction bases outside the gene matches: 3. Per germline, CDR1 SEHNR and CDR2 FQNEAQ (reference sequence). The CDR3 nucleotides are TGTGCCAGCAGCCCGGGACTAGCGGTTGAGCAGTTCTTC. This translates into CASSPGLAVEQFF.

V gene TRBV20-1 combines with J gene TRBJ2-3, with TRBD2 as a possible D gene (6 bases). The germline gives CDR1 DFQATT, CDR2 SNEGSKA (reference sequence). The CDR3 consists of 15 residues. The CDR3 DNA reads TGCTTTGCTAGAGAATCGGGGGTCGAGACAGATACGCAGTATTTT. Translation: CFARESGVETDTQYF.

This clonotype was counted many times. The J gene is TRBJ1-2, the V gene TRBV12-3 or TRBV12-4; unclear D gene. The V end was cut by 1 base, the J end by 0 bases, with 15 bases between. CDR3 length: 17 amino acids. CDR3 DNA sequence: TGTGCCAGCAGTTTAGGAGTTTTGAGAAACGCTAACTATGGCTACACCTTC. It codes for CASSLGVLRNANYGYTF.

Ten or more counts support this clonotype. The chain links TRBV12-3 or TRBV12-4 to TRBJ2-1, with 7 bases aligning to TRBD2. V lost 11 bases and J lost 5; bases outside the gene matches: 12. The CDR3 length is 14 residues. For the CDR3, the DNA is TGTGCCGGTTCCTCTAGCGGACCTGACAATGAGCAGTTCTTC. Translating it yields CAGSSSGPDNEQFF.

This clonotype has a count of ten or more. The rearrangement joins TRBV11-2 to TRBJ2-2, with a tentative D call TRBD1 (5 bases). V gave up 5 bases and J gave up 4 bases, with 20 bases separating them. Germline-derived CDR1 and CDR2 are SGHAT and FQNNGV. CDR3 length: 17 residues. CDR3 sequence reads: CASSPDSVEVVTGELFF. The CDR3 coding sequence is TGTGCCAGCAGCCCAGACAGTGTTGAGGTCGTCACCGGGGAGCTGTTTTTT.

This clonotype was counted a few times. The chain is built from TRBV7-9 and TRBJ1-1; the D is unclear. The V gene's germline CDR1 is SEHNR and CDR2 FQNEAQ (reference sequence). The CDR3 runs to 14 residues. Trimming removed 3 bases at V and 7 bases at J, with 15 bases between. In DNA form, the CDR3 reads TGTGCCAGCAGCTTGGTGTCCGTGGACCTTGAAGCTTTCTTT. Translating it yields CASSLVSVDLEAFF.

The chain links TRBV19 to TRBJ1-1; D might be TRBD1 (6 bases). Germline V gives CDR1 LNHDA, CDR2 SQIVND (reference sequence). The CDR3 spans 12 residues. The V end lost 7 bases, the J end lost 6 bases, and 12 bases lay between the germline ends. CDR3 nucleotides: TGTGCCAGTACTGGACAGTTCGCTGAAGCTTTCTTT. Translation: CASTGQFAEAFF.

This chain uses TRBV19 with TRBJ1-5; D is undetermined. The CDR3 runs to 15 residues. Looked up from germline, CDR1 is LNHDA and CDR2 is SQIVND (reference sequence). V was cut by 7 bases and J by 5 bases, with 18 bases left in between. Here the CDR3 reads CASIRTGLEDQPQHF. DNA for the CDR3: TGTGCCAGTATACGGACCGGCTTAGAGGATCAGCCCCAGCATTTT.

This clonotype turned up a few times. The chain has TRBV2 and TRBJ2-7; 7 nucleotides align to TRBD2. The CDR3 consists of 16 residues. Unmatched junction bases numbered 15, after V lost 3 bases and J lost 7 bases. CDR1 is SNHLY, CDR2 FYNNEI, per germline. In DNA form, the CDR3 reads TGTGCCAGCAGTGATAGTGAAGGGACTATGGATAAGGAGCAGTACTTC. The encoded protein is CASSDSEGTMDKEQYF.

This clonotype ranks as medium-sized (0.01 to 0.1%). The chain joins TRBV12-3 or TRBV12-4 to TRBJ1-1; D uncertain. Trimming shortened V by 7 bases and J by 0 bases, and 15 bases separated the two germline ends. This CDR3 is built from 15 residues. Written as DNA, the CDR3 is TGTGCCAGCAACCCGGGGATTGGGGTGAACACTGAAGCTTTCTTT. It codes for CASNPGIGVNTEAFF.

This clonotype was seen repeatedly, ten times or more. The V and J genes are TRBV12-3 or TRBV12-4 and TRBJ2-1; tentative D call: TRBD1 (6 bases). Trimming shortened V by 5 bases and J by 7 bases, and 9 bases separated the two germline ends. CDR3 length: 12 residues. The chain's CDR3 is CASSIQGNEQFF. CDR3 bases: TGTGCCAGCAGTATACAGGGAAATGAGCAGTTCTTC.

The chain joins TRBV7-9 to TRBJ1-2, with 9 bases that match TRBD1. Germline CDR1 and CDR2: SEHNR and FQNEAQ (reference sequence). CDR3 size: 15 residues. V lost 4 bases and J lost 5; bases outside the gene matches: 8. CDR3 region: CASSSGDREVYGYTF. The CDR3 region has the DNA TGTGCCAGCAGCTCTGGGGACAGGGAGGTATATGGCTACACCTTC. Using reference TRBV7-9 and TRBJ1-2 for the parts outside the CDR3, the full variable domain is DTGVSQNPRHKITKRGQNVTFRCDPISEHNRLYWYRQTLGQGPEFLTYFQNEAQLEKSRLLSDRFSAERPKGSFSTLEIQRTEQGDSAMYLCASSSGDREVYGYTFGSGTRLTVV.

J is TRBJ2-5 and V is TRBV10-1, with TRBD2 as a possible D gene (6 bases). The CDR3 contains 15 residues. Germline CDR1 and CDR2: WNHNN and SYGVQD (reference sequence). Trimming cost V 6 bases and J 5 bases, with 19 bases left between them. CDR3 sequence reads: CASSPRDGGSETQYF. The CDR3 DNA reads TGCGCCAGCAGCCCGCGGGACGGCGGATCGGAGACCCAGTACTTC.

This clonotype came up a few times. The chain has TRBV4-1 and TRBJ1-1, with no clear D. From germline, CDR1 is MGHRA and CDR2 YSYEKL. The CDR3 sequence is 14 residues long. V lost 1 base and J lost 5, with 11 bases in between. CDR3 DNA sequence: TGCGCCAGCAGCCAAGGGGGAGGGTGGACTGAAGCTTTCTTT. Amino acids: CASSQGGGWTEAFF.

This clonotype was recorded a few times. J is TRBJ2-7 and V is TRBV18; possible D gene TRBD1, 6 bases. Trimming stripped 3 bases from V and 2 bases from J, with 14 bases between. The V gene's germline CDR1 is KGHSH and CDR2 LQKENI. The length of the CDR3 is 15 residues. CDR3 coding DNA: TGTGCCAGCTCACCGTCCACAGGGAGTCCCTACGAGCAGTACTTC. Encoded protein: CASSPSTGSPYEQYF. Supplemented by reference TRBV18 and TRBJ2-7, the full variable domain reads NAGVMQNPRHLVRRRGQEARLRCSPMKGHSHVYWYRQLPEEGLKFMVYLQKENIIDESGMPKERFSAEFPKEGPSILRIQQVVRGDSAAYFCASSPSTGSPYEQYFGPGTRLTVT.

This clonotype has just a few counts. The V and J genes are TRBV15 and TRBJ2-7; TRBD1 might be the D (6 bases). Trimming took off 3 bases at V and 1 base at J, with 13 bases between the two ends. The CDR3 has 15 residues. In germline, CDR1 is LNHNV, CDR2 YYDKDF (reference sequence). CDR3 DNA sequence: TGTGCCACCAGCAGTTCCCGGGACATGTCCTACGAGCAGTACTTC. Translated: CATSSSRDMSYEQYF.

A few counts support this clonotype. This sequence joins TRBV11-2 and TRBJ1-1; tentative D call: TRBD1 (6 bases). There are 15 residues in the CDR3. Germline V gene data show CDR1 as SGHAT and CDR2 as FQNNGV. V was clipped by 4 bases and J by 4 bases, with 16 bases between them. The CDR3 sequence: CASSWGRQVGTEAFF. The CDR3 region has the DNA TGTGCCAGCAGCTGGGGTAGACAGGTTGGCACTGAAGCTTTCTTT.

This clonotype was seen more than once but under ten times. This chain connects TRBV6-1 to TRBJ1-2, with D maybe TRBD1 (5 bases). V dropped 6 bases and J dropped 1 base, with 15 bases sitting between them. The CDR3 length is 15 residues. The germline V gene encodes CDR1 MNHNS and CDR2 SASEGT. CDR3 in amino acids: CASSPGGGGNYGYTF. The CDR3 DNA sequence: TGTGCCAGCAGCCCCGGCGGCGGGGGTAACTATGGCTACACCTTC.

This clonotype has just a few counts. The rearrangement joins TRBV5-4 to TRBJ2-3, with TRBD1 identical over 7 bases. The V and J ends lost 4 bases and 3 bases, in that order; junction bases with no gene match: 11. CDR3 length equals 16 residues. Germline CDR1 is SGHNT and CDR2 is YYREEE (reference sequence). The CDR3 coding sequence is TGTGCCAGCAGCCCTCGGACAGGCGGTCAGACAGATACGCAGTATTTT. Residues: CASSPRTGGQTDTQYF.

This clonotype turned up a few times. This rearrangement joins TRBV12-3 or TRBV12-4 to TRBJ1-2, with D unresolved. This CDR3 spans 13 amino acids. Trimming took 2 bases from V and 2 from J, leaving 6 bases between them. Here the CDR3 reads CASSLWPNYGYTF. CDR3 coding DNA: TGTGCCAGCAGTTTATGGCCCAACTATGGCTACACCTTC.

This clonotype was recorded a few times. The J gene is TRBJ2-1, the V gene TRBV6-1; D may be TRBD1 (6 bases). This CDR3 spans 14 amino acids. Trimming shortened V by 3 bases and J by 0 bases, and 6 bases separated the two germline ends. From germline, CDR1 is MNHNS and CDR2 SASEGT. The CDR3 nucleotides read TGTGCCAGCAGTGAGACAGGCTCCTACAATGAGCAGTTCTTC. Translated: CASSETGSYNEQFF.

At least ten counts were recorded for this clonotype. The chain has TRBV12-3 or TRBV12-4 and TRBJ1-1, with D unclear. The CDR3 is 13 residues long. Between the trimmed V and J ends, which lost 6 bases and 0 bases, there was a span of 8 bases. In DNA form, the CDR3 reads TGTGCCAGCAGCTACAGTCTGAACACTGAAGCTTTCTTT. Residues: CASSYSLNTEAFF.

Only a few counts were recorded for this clonotype. The chain joins TRBV5-6 to TRBJ2-3, with D unresolved. Trimming shortened V by 4 bases and J by 1 base, and 13 bases separated the two germline ends. The CDR3 spans 15 residues. CDR1 and CDR2 (germline): SGHDT, YYEEEE. The CDR3 protein is CASSTTSYGTDTQYF. CDR3 nucleotide sequence: TGTGCCAGCAGCACAACGTCTTACGGCACAGATACGCAGTATTTT.

This clonotype appeared a few times. The rearrangement joins TRBV6-5 to TRBJ2-7; possible D gene TRBD2, 6 bases. CDR1 and CDR2 from the germline V gene are MNHEY and SVGAGI. The CDR3 runs 15 residues. V was pared by 2 bases and J by 2 bases, with 13 bases between. CDR3 bases: TGTGCCAGCAGTTACGGGGACGGGGGAACCTACGAGCAGTACTTC. This gives the protein CASSYGDGGTYEQYF.

This chain uses TRBV6-1 with TRBJ1-1; unclear D gene. Between the trimmed V and J ends, which lost 8 bases and 1 base, there was a span of 11 bases. CDR3 length equals 13 residues. Per the germline V gene, CDR1 is MNHNS and CDR2 is SASEGT. The CDR3 DNA sequence: TGTGCCAGCGGGTGGGGTGAGAACACTGAAGCTTTCTTT. Residues: CASGWGENTEAFF.